These T cell receptor beta chains were read from a single sample in a study of beta chain features in type 1 diabetes. Profiled with immunoSEQ multiplex PCR; TCRdb holds only in-frame clones, not every one. The sample yields about 230,000 clones, 9.6% seen once. The specimen sequenced was naive CD4+ T cells from blood. The source of these receptors is a young woman in good health. Each CDR3 is given with its conserved first and last residue.

V gene	J gene	CDR3 protein
TRBV2	TRBJ1-3	CASSGAGTGNTIYF
TRBV7-6	TRBJ1-1	CASSLATGTEAFF
TRBV25-1	TRBJ1-1	CASSATGNTEAFF
TRBV25-1	TRBJ2-3	CASSESGQASTDTQYF
TRBV5-1	TRBJ2-2	CASSLAGDYPPTNTGELFF
TRBV18	TRBJ1-2	CASSQSQQNYGYTF
TRBV7-9	TRBJ2-1	CASSLGLVGGWDEQFF
TRBV25-1	TRBJ1-3	CASAGFGNTIYF
TRBV14	TRBJ2-3	CASSQERPDTQYF
TRBV19	TRBJ1-1	CASSATRGTEAFF
TRBV29-1	TRBJ2-3	CSGKQGPDTQYF
TRBV7-9	TRBJ2-7	CASSLDVRTSAGEQYF
TRBV29-1	TRBJ1-1	CRISQGGLTEAFF
TRBV15	TRBJ1-5	CATSRDRGNQPQHF
TRBV5-4	TRBJ1-2	CASSAQGSDYGYTF
TRBV19	TRBJ2-1	CASGQLVEQFF
TRBV9	TRBJ2-2	CASSVVGTGRTGELFF
TRBV7-9	TRBJ1-6	CASSRTGDPNSPLHF